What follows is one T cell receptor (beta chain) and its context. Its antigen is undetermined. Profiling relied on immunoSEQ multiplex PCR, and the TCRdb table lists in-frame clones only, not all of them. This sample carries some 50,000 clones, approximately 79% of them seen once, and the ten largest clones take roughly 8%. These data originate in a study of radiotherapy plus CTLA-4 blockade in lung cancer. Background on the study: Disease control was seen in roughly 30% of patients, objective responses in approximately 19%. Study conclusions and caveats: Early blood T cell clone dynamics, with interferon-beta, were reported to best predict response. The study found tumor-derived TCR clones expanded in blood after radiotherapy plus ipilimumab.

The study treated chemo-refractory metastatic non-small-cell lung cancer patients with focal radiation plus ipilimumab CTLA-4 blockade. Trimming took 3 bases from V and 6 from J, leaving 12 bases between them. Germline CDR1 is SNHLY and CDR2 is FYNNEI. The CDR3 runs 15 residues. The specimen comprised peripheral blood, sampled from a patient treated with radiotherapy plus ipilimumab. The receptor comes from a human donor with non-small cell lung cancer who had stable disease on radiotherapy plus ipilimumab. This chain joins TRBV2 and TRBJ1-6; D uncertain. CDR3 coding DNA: TGTGCCAGCAGTGAGTCCAGCCTTTCTAATTCACCCCTCCACTTT. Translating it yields CASSESSLSNSPLHF.